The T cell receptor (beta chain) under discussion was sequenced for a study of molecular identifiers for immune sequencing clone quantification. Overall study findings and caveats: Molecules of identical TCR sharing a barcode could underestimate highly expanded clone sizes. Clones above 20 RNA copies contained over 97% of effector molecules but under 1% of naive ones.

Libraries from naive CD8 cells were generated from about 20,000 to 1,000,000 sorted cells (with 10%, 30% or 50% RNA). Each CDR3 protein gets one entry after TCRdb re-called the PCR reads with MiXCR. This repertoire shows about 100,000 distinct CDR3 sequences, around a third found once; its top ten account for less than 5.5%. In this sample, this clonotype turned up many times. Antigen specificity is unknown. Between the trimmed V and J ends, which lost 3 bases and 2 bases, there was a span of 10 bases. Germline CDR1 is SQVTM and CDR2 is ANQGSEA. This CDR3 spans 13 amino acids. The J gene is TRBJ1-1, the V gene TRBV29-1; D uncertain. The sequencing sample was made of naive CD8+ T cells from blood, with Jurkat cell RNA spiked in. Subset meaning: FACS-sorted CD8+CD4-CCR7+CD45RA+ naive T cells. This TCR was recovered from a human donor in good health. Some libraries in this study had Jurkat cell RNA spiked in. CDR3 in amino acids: CSVDLGVNTEAFF. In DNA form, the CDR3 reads TGCAGCGTTGATTTGGGAGTCAACACTGAAGCTTTCTTT.